This is a list of T cell receptor beta chains from one sample in a study of T cell responses to AZD1222 COVID-19 vaccine. Using immunoSEQ multiplex PCR, the repertoire was profiled, and TCRdb retains in-frame clones only, with some absent. This sample carries some 190,000 clones, around 90% of them seen once, and the ten largest clones take about 7.2%. The specimen was peripheral blood, collected on day 0 of AZD1222 vaccination. The receptors were sampled from an adult in good health. CDR3s include the opening cysteine and the closing phenylalanine or tryptophan. The order of the fields is clone size, V gene, J gene, D gene, CDR3 DNA, CDR3 protein. The D gene is left open where the match is weak. Expanded clones are given a class, and other clones once, few, many or no size at all.

clone_size: -
v_call: TRBV5-1
j_call: TRBJ2-7
d_call: -
cdr3_nt: TGCGCCAGCAGCTTGGACAGTATCTACTACGAGCAGTACTTC
cdr3_aa: CASSLDSIYYEQYF

clone_size: -
v_call: TRBV12-3/TRBV12-4
j_call: TRBJ2-7
d_call: -
cdr3_nt: TGTGCCAGCAGTCCTGACACCTCCTACGAGCAGTACTTC
cdr3_aa: CASSPDTSYEQYF

clone_size: -
v_call: TRBV6-6
j_call: TRBJ2-3
d_call: -
cdr3_nt: TGTGCCAGCAGTTTTAGCACAGATACGCAGTATTTT
cdr3_aa: CASSFSTDTQYF

clone_size: -
v_call: TRBV3-1/TRBV3-2
j_call: TRBJ2-7
d_call: TRBD2
cdr3_nt: TGTGCCAGCAGCCAAGTCCCCTATAGCGGGGTAACCCTCTGCGGCGAGCAGTACTTC
cdr3_aa: CASSQVPYSGVTLCGEQYF

clone_size: -
v_call: TRBV14
j_call: TRBJ1-2
d_call: -
cdr3_nt: TGTGCCAGCAGCCAAGATCTCACAGGAGGATATGGCTACACCTTC
cdr3_aa: CASSQDLTGGYGYTF

clone_size: -
v_call: TRBV6-5
j_call: TRBJ2-1
d_call: -
cdr3_nt: TGTGCCAGCAGTCCCCCTACTACCGGCAACACGGAGCAGTTCTTC
cdr3_aa: CASSPPTTGNTEQFF

clone_size: once
v_call: TRBV5-1
j_call: TRBJ1-5
d_call: -
cdr3_nt: TGCGCCAGCAGCTTGGGGACAGTCTCCAATCAGCCCCAGCATTTT
cdr3_aa: CASSLGTVSNQPQHF

clone_size: -
v_call: TRBV27
j_call: TRBJ1-3
d_call: -
cdr3_nt: TGTGCCAGCAGTGAGCGGTGGGTTCCTGGAAACACCATATATTTT
cdr3_aa: CASSERWVPGNTIYF

clone_size: -
v_call: TRBV2
j_call: TRBJ1-4
d_call: TRBD1
cdr3_nt: TGTGCCAGCAGGTTGCTGGACAGGGGGTCGGGAACTAATGAAAAACTGTTTTTT
cdr3_aa: CASRLLDRGSGTNEKLFF

clone_size: -
v_call: TRBV27
j_call: TRBJ1-5
d_call: -
cdr3_nt: TGTGCCAGCAGTTTATCGGGGGCCCGGGGGACCCAGCATTTT
cdr3_aa: CASSLSGARGTQHF

clone_size: -
v_call: TRBV27
j_call: TRBJ2-3
d_call: TRBD1
cdr3_nt: TGTGCCAGCAGTTTATGGGGACAGGGGTCCCCTAGCACAGATACGCAGTATTTT
cdr3_aa: CASSLWGQGSPSTDTQYF

clone_size: -
v_call: TRBV4-3
j_call: TRBJ2-3
d_call: -
cdr3_nt: TGCGCCAGCAGCCAAGATCGTCTATCAGATACGCAGTATTTT
cdr3_aa: CASSQDRLSDTQYF

clone_size: -
v_call: TRBV6-5
j_call: TRBJ1-1
d_call: -
cdr3_nt: TGTGCCAGCAGTTACTCGACTGGGCGCGGTGAAGCTTTCTTT
cdr3_aa: CASSYSTGRGEAFF

clone_size: once
v_call: TRBV28
j_call: TRBJ1-2
d_call: TRBD1
cdr3_nt: TGTGCCAGCAGTTTCGTCAGGGACAGGGGGCTCATCTATGGCTACACCTTC
cdr3_aa: CASSFVRDRGLIYGYTF

clone_size: -
v_call: TRBV4-1
j_call: TRBJ1-2
d_call: TRBD1
cdr3_nt: TGCGCCAGCAGCCAAGGGGACAGGGGGGGCTATGGCTACACCTTC
cdr3_aa: CASSQGDRGGYGYTF

clone_size: -
v_call: TRBV28
j_call: TRBJ2-7
d_call: -
cdr3_nt: TGTGCCAGCAGTTCGGGTGAAAGGGTCTACGAGCAGTACTTC
cdr3_aa: CASSSGERVYEQYF

clone_size: -
v_call: TRBV2
j_call: TRBJ1-3
d_call: -
cdr3_nt: TGTGCCAGCAGCGGAAACACCATATATTTT
cdr3_aa: CASSGNTIYF

clone_size: -
v_call: TRBV7-2
j_call: TRBJ1-5
d_call: -
cdr3_nt: TGTGCCAGCAGCGCAACCCCGTATCAGCCCCAGCATTTT
cdr3_aa: CASSATPYQPQHF

clone_size: -
v_call: TRBV28
j_call: TRBJ2-7
d_call: -
cdr3_nt: TGTGCCAGCACAGGAAGCGTCTACGAGCAGTACTTC
cdr3_aa: CASTGSVYEQYF

clone_size: -
v_call: TRBV18
j_call: TRBJ1-6
d_call: -
cdr3_nt: TGTGCCAGCTCACCACAGAGAGCCGGGGATTCACCCCTCCACTTT
cdr3_aa: CASSPQRAGDSPLHF

clone_size: -
v_call: TRBV7-2
j_call: TRBJ2-7
d_call: -
cdr3_nt: TGTGCCAGCAGCTTAGATCCAGGCCCGTACGAGCAGTACTTC
cdr3_aa: CASSLDPGPYEQYF

clone_size: -
v_call: TRBV10-2
j_call: TRBJ1-2
d_call: -
cdr3_nt: TGCGCCAGCAGTGATCGGGGGCAGGGCTATGGCTACACCTTC
cdr3_aa: CASSDRGQGYGYTF

clone_size: -
v_call: TRBV28
j_call: TRBJ2-2
d_call: -
cdr3_nt: TGTGCCAGCAGTTTATCGGCAGGCGCGAACACCGGGGAGCTGTTTTTT
cdr3_aa: CASSLSAGANTGELFF

clone_size: -
v_call: TRBV6-5
j_call: TRBJ2-5
d_call: -
cdr3_nt: TGTGCCAGCAGTACCCAAGAGACCCAGTACTTC
cdr3_aa: CASSTQETQYF

clone_size: -
v_call: TRBV7-3
j_call: TRBJ1-1
d_call: -
cdr3_nt: TGTGCCAGCAGCTTAAATCGGGGGACTGAAGCTTTCTTT
cdr3_aa: CASSLNRGTEAFF

clone_size: once
v_call: TRBV4-2
j_call: TRBJ2-2
d_call: TRBD1
cdr3_nt: TGTGCCAGCAGCCTTCAACCACAGGGGGCAGACACCGGGGAGCTGTTTTTT
cdr3_aa: CASSLQPQGADTGELFF

clone_size: -
v_call: TRBV6-6
j_call: TRBJ2-3
d_call: -
cdr3_nt: TGTGCCAGCAGTTACCCCCCCAGCGGGCGCACAGATACGCAGTATTTT
cdr3_aa: CASSYPPSGRTDTQYF

clone_size: once
v_call: TRBV7-2
j_call: TRBJ1-5
d_call: -
cdr3_nt: TGTGCCAGCAGCTTAGCAGGGGGCAATCAGCCCCAGCATTTT
cdr3_aa: CASSLAGGNQPQHF

clone_size: -
v_call: TRBV2
j_call: TRBJ1-1
d_call: -
cdr3_nt: TGTGCCAGCAGTTGGCGGGGGCATATGAACACTGAAGCTTTCTTT
cdr3_aa: CASSWRGHMNTEAFF

clone_size: -
v_call: TRBV4-2
j_call: TRBJ1-4
d_call: -
cdr3_nt: TGTGCCAGCAGCGCCCTTCGGGACCTTAATGAAAAACTGTTTTTT
cdr3_aa: CASSALRDLNEKLFF